The present T cell receptor beta chain was sequenced within a study of T-cell memory formation after mild COVID-19 (dated by TCRdb to 2020 to 2023). For context, the study as a whole: Most TCR sequence clusters were specific to one of the two donors. Longitudinal TCRalpha and TCRbeta repertoire sequencing tracked T-cell clones expanding and contracting after mild COVID-19 in two donors. The cohort was made up of two young adult volunteers, one female and one male, who were previously healthy. Study-wide findings and limitations: Only a couple of mild cases were covered in the study, and larger cohorts including severe cases with pre-infection samples were considered necessary. SARS-CoV-2 specificity was not confirmed for the second-wave clones peaking on day 37. Some responding clones were detected in pre-infection memory, suggesting pre-existing cross-reactive memory T cells joined the SARS-CoV-2 response. Contracting CD4+ clones were found mainly in CM and EM memory subsets, while CD8+ clones were enriched in EMRA. From day 15 to 85, contracting clones showed balanced CD4/CD8 phenotypes, whereas a second wave of clones that expanded from day 15 to 37 leaned towards CD4+.

Ficoll-Paque density gradient centrifugation was the method used to isolate PBMCs. On this clonotype itself: It has no known antigen specificity. The record has no base qualities; no much larger clone is one base away.

Measured from the cysteine to the phenylalanine, the CDR3 is 13 residues long. The DNA shown is the 39-base CDR3, in frame from base 1. The germline V gene supplies CDR1 KGHDR and CDR2 SFDVKD. V is clipped by 5 bases and J by 9 bases, and the sequence between their germline boundaries is 13 bases long. Sequencing relied on an Illumina NovaSeq 6000. TCRalpha and TCRbeta cDNA libraries were constructed by 5'RACE with constant-segment primers, with sample barcodes and unique molecular identifiers being introduced. Trizol reagent was used to extract RNA from every sample. The libraries were amplified in two PCR steps, and the second step added a second sample barcode and Illumina TruSeq adapters. The libraries were sequenced on an Illumina NovaSeq using 2 x 150 bp paired-end reads. Per the source publication's procedure: With migec v1.2.7, reads were demultiplexed and then collapsed into UMI-guided consensus sequences. Using mixcr v2.1.11, UMI consensuses were aligned to TRA and TRB V and J templates and then assembled into clonotypes. Expanded or contracted clonotypes were those called significant by both edgeR and NoisET, with noise models trained on biological replicates. For edgeR calls, a false discovery rate-adjusted p below 0.01 and a log2 fold-change threshold of 1 were applied. As an exploratory analysis of dynamics, PCA with hierarchical clustering was applied to max-normalized trajectories of the 1000 most abundant clonotypes. Separately sequenced CD4+ and CD8+ repertoires were used to assign a CD4 or CD8 phenotype to each responding clone. TCRdb trimmed the raw reads at Q25, called clones with MiXCR and kept productive beta chains. Rows with one shared CDR3 protein collapse into an entry with the most common genes and DNA. The V and J calls come from TCRdb's annotation, not from the publication. Across this sample there are about 600,000 distinct CDR3 sequences, with about 22% seen only once. Together, the top ten hold roughly 8.3% of the sample.

The TCR sequence derives from an adult woman who had mild COVID-19 (a few samples of this study predate the infection). The sample titles of this study are shuffled in the database, so cell type and time point are left out; the donor was told from shared clones. Sequencing used PBMCs or a T cell subset sorted from them (not recorded which). The rearrangement joined TRBV24-1 to TRBJ2-1, with a tentative D gene TRBD2 over 6 matching bases. For the CDR3, the sequence is CATSGLLALEQFF. The nucleotide sequence reads as follows: TGTGCCACCAGTGGCCTACTAGCACTTGAGCAGTTCTTC.